A single sample is the source of the 21 T cell receptor beta chains below, sequenced in a study of identical twins (dated by TCRdb to about 2016). Preparation of the library involved 5' RACE. The sequencer was an Illumina HiSeq 2000. The public reads were quality trimmed at Q25 with fastp and then assembled into clones with MiXCR by TCRdb, keeping productive beta chains. Records with the same CDR3 protein are collapsed into one entry carrying the most frequent genes and DNA. The sample table lists some 230,000 distinct CDR3 sequences, 6.5% to 8% of them with a count of one. The biggest ten clones account for roughly 15% of the sample. These data were also filed under a second study, of T cells expressing NK-cell markers.

Sequenced material: CD8+ T cells sorted from blood. These receptors all stem from a woman under 30 in good health.

In this sample, this clonotype turned up many times. The J gene is TRBJ2-3, the V gene TRBV3-1; D is undetermined. The CDR3 runs 17 residues. The germline gives CDR1 LGHDT, CDR2 YNNKEL (reference sequence). V lost 0 bases and J lost 4, with 17 bases in between. CDR3: CASSQDMGPLMSDTQYF. The CDR3 nucleotides read TGTGCCAGCAGCCAAGATATGGGTCCCTTAATGTCAGATACGCAGTATTTT.

The chain has TRBV7-6 and TRBJ2-3; TRBD2 aligns across 8 bases. The CDR3 contains 16 residues. Germline-derived CDR1 and CDR2 are SGHVS and FNYEAQ. V shed 4 bases, J shed 0 bases, and the junction held 6 bases outside the gene matches. The CDR3 nucleotides are TGTGCCAGCAGCTCCCTAGCGGGCCTTAGCACAGATACGCAGTATTTT. It codes for CASSSLAGLSTDTQYF.

This clonotype has only a few counts. The J gene is TRBJ2-1, the V gene TRBV19; 7 bases are shared with TRBD2. The junction had 5 bases not matched to a gene; V was cut back by 1 base and J by 5 bases. The CDR3 length is 15 residues. Germline V lookup: CDR1 LNHDA, CDR2 SQIVND (reference sequence). The CDR3: CASSIGWGGNNEQFF. In DNA, the CDR3 is TGTGCCAGTAGTATAGGGTGGGGGGGAAACAATGAGCAGTTCTTC.

V and J are TRBV5-6 and TRBJ2-7, with D possibly matching TRBD1 (6 bases). Trimming shortened V by 4 bases and J by 3 bases, and 11 bases separated the two germline ends. Per germline, CDR1 SGHDT and CDR2 YYEEEE. CDR3 length equals 13 residues. CDR3 amino acids: CASSLGDNYEQYF. CDR3 DNA sequence: TGTGCCAGCAGCCTCGGGGACAACTACGAGCAGTACTTC.

In this sample, this clonotype turned up a few times. The genes are TRBV20-1 and TRBJ1-2; no firm D call. Trimming took off 6 bases at V and 8 bases at J, with 19 bases between the two ends. From germline, CDR1 is DFQATT and CDR2 SNEGSKA (reference sequence). The CDR3 has 13 residues. CDR3 amino acids: CSAPASQREGYTF. CDR3 nucleotides: TGCAGTGCCCCAGCCTCTCAAAGGGAAGGCTACACCTTC.

This chain joins TRBV7-3 and TRBJ2-4; the D call may be TRBD1 or TRBD2 (7 bases each). The CDR3 spans 13 residues. Germline values: CDR1 SGHTA, CDR2 FQGTGA. V was trimmed by 5 bases and J by 11 bases, leaving 16 bases between them. DNA of the CDR3: TGTGCCAGCAGCGGACTAGGGAGGGGGCTTCAGTACTTC. Translating gives CASSGLGRGLQYF.

The table lists this clonotype with many counts. The chain uses TRBV20-1 and TRBJ2-7; D is perhaps TRBD2 (5 bases). Trimming shortened V by 4 bases and J by 6 bases, and 22 bases separated the two germline ends. This CDR3 has 15 residues. Germline CDR1 is DFQATT and CDR2 is SNEGSKA (reference sequence). CDR3 amino acids: CSATRRGYRLGEQYF. The CDR3 DNA reads as TGCAGTGCTACTCGCCGCGGGTACCGTCTGGGCGAGCAGTACTTC.

The sample holds many counts of this clonotype. V gene TRBV3-1 combines with J gene TRBJ1-1; 8 bases match TRBD1. Germline values: CDR1 LGHDT, CDR2 YNNKEL (reference sequence). This CDR3 comprises 14 residues. V lost 3 bases, J lost 5 bases, and 5 bases stayed unmatched. The CDR3 DNA reads TGTGCCAGCAGCCACCAGGGGGCGAAGACTGAAGCTTTCTTT. Its translation: CASSHQGAKTEAFF.

This clonotype was found many times. The chain joins TRBV12-3 or TRBV12-4 to TRBJ2-7, with TRBD1 as a possible D gene (6 bases). This CDR3 spans 13 amino acids. V shed 6 bases and J shed 1 base, with 10 bases lying between them. The CDR3 sequence is CASRPGHSYEQYF. The CDR3 DNA reads as TGTGCCAGCAGGCCGGGACATTCCTACGAGCAGTACTTC.

In this sample, this clonotype turned up many times. The chain recombines TRBV12-3 or TRBV12-4 with TRBJ1-1; D not certain. The CDR3 extends over 13 amino acids. V was pared by 3 bases and J by 4 bases, with 9 bases between. In nucleotides, the CDR3 is TGTGCCAGCAGTTTCCCCCCCGGCACTGAAGCTTTCTTT. The encoded protein is CASSFPPGTEAFF.

This clonotype was counted only a few times. The chain employs TRBV20-1 and TRBJ1-1; unclear D gene. V lost 3 bases to trimming and J lost 4 bases, with 9 bases between them. Germline assignment: CDR1 DFQATT and CDR2 SNEGSKA (reference sequence). The CDR3 is 12 amino acids. Here the CDR3 reads CSASGGVTEAFF. The DNA of the CDR3 is TGCAGTGCTAGCGGCGGGGTCACTGAAGCTTTCTTT.

Ten or more counts support this clonotype. The rearrangement joins TRBV6-5 to TRBJ2-5, with 7 nucleotides matching TRBD2. V shed 2 bases, J shed 2 bases, and the junction held 5 bases outside the gene matches. Germline loops: CDR1 MNHEY, CDR2 SVGAGI. This CDR3 has 15 amino acids. CDR3 in amino acids: CASSYAYGGQETQYF. CDR3 bases: TGTGCCAGCAGTTACGCCTACGGGGGGCAAGAGACCCAGTACTTC.

Many counts were recorded for this clonotype. The J gene is TRBJ2-1, the V gene TRBV6-6, with D perhaps matching TRBD1 or TRBD2 (5 bases each). Trimming removed 0 bases from V and 13 bases from J, with 13 bases in between. Germline CDR1 reads MNHNY; CDR2 reads SVGAGI (reference sequence). The CDR3 consists of 13 residues. CDR3 nucleotides: TGTGCCAGCAGTTACTCTCCCGGACGGGACCAGTTCTTC. It encodes CASSYSPGRDQFF.

The chain joins TRBV6-2 or TRBV6-3 to TRBJ2-7; TRBD2 matches at 8 bases. CDR1 MNHEY and CDR2 SVGEGT come from the germline V gene. The CDR3 contains 15 residues. V gave up 6 bases and J gave up 5 bases; unmatched junction bases: 12. CDR3 nucleotide sequence: TGTGCCAGCAGACCCGGGACTAGTGGTTCCCACGAGCAGTACTTC. Protein: CASRPGTSGSHEQYF.

This clonotype has a handful of counts. The rearrangement links TRBV6-5 to TRBJ1-6; possible D gene TRBD1, 5 bases. The V end lost 0 bases, the J end lost 4 bases, and 10 bases lay between the germline ends. Germline V lookup: CDR1 MNHEY, CDR2 SVGAGI. CDR3 size: 16 residues. In DNA, the CDR3 is TGTGCCAGCAGTTACTCGGCAGGGAGATATAATTCACCCCTCCACTTT. Translation gives CASSYSAGRYNSPLHF.

The rearrangement uses TRBV2 and TRBJ1-1; D gene unclear. This CDR3 has 15 amino acids. Trimming stripped 0 bases from V and 3 bases from J, with 11 bases between. CDR1 is SNHLY, CDR2 FYNNEI, per germline. The CDR3 here is CASSEAGSLDTEAFF. The CDR3 bases are TGTGCCAGCAGTGAAGCGGGCAGTCTGGACACTGAAGCTTTCTTT.

This clonotype turned up a few times. This chain links TRBV20-1 with TRBJ2-3; D call uncertain. The V gene's germline CDR1 is DFQATT and CDR2 SNEGSKA (reference sequence). This CDR3 spans 10 amino acids. V lost 7 bases and J 5 bases, leaving 7 bases between the germline ends. CDR3 in amino acids: CSGAEDTQYF. CDR3 DNA: TGCAGTGGGGCGGAAGATACGCAGTATTTT.

This clonotype was seen ten or more times. The J gene is TRBJ1-2, the V gene TRBV9, with D hard to call. The germline gives CDR1 SGDLS, CDR2 YYNGEE. V was trimmed by 0 bases and J by 2 bases, leaving 5 bases between them. The CDR3 has 13 amino acids. The CDR3 protein is CASSVVENYGYTF. In DNA, the CDR3 is TGTGCCAGCAGCGTAGTGGAGAACTATGGCTACACCTTC.

This clonotype was recorded at least ten times. The V call is TRBV12-3 or TRBV12-4, the J call TRBJ1-2, with D possibly being TRBD1 (5 bases). The CDR3 has 13 residues. Trimming took off 4 bases at V and 4 bases at J, with 10 bases between the two ends. In nucleotides, the CDR3 is TGTGCCAGCAGTTATGGGGCTAGCTATGGCTACACCTTC. Amino acids: CASSYGASYGYTF.

This clonotype came up many times. The V gene is TRBV12-3 or TRBV12-4, the J gene TRBJ1-1; D call uncertain. V was trimmed by 0 bases and J by 5 bases, leaving 1 base between them. This CDR3 is built from 11 residues. CDR3 sequence (DNA): TGTGCCAGCAGTTTAGCAACTGAAGCTTTCTTT. Its translation is CASSLATEAFF.

A few counts support this clonotype. This chain connects TRBV29-1 to TRBJ1-2; D remains unclear. The CDR3 runs 10 residues. Germline V lookup: CDR1 SQVTM, CDR2 ANQGSEA. Trimming pared 5 bases from V and 4 bases from J, leaving 5 bases between. Here the CDR3 DNA reads TGCAGCGTTCAAAGCTATGGCTACACCTTC. The encoded protein is CSVQSYGYTF.